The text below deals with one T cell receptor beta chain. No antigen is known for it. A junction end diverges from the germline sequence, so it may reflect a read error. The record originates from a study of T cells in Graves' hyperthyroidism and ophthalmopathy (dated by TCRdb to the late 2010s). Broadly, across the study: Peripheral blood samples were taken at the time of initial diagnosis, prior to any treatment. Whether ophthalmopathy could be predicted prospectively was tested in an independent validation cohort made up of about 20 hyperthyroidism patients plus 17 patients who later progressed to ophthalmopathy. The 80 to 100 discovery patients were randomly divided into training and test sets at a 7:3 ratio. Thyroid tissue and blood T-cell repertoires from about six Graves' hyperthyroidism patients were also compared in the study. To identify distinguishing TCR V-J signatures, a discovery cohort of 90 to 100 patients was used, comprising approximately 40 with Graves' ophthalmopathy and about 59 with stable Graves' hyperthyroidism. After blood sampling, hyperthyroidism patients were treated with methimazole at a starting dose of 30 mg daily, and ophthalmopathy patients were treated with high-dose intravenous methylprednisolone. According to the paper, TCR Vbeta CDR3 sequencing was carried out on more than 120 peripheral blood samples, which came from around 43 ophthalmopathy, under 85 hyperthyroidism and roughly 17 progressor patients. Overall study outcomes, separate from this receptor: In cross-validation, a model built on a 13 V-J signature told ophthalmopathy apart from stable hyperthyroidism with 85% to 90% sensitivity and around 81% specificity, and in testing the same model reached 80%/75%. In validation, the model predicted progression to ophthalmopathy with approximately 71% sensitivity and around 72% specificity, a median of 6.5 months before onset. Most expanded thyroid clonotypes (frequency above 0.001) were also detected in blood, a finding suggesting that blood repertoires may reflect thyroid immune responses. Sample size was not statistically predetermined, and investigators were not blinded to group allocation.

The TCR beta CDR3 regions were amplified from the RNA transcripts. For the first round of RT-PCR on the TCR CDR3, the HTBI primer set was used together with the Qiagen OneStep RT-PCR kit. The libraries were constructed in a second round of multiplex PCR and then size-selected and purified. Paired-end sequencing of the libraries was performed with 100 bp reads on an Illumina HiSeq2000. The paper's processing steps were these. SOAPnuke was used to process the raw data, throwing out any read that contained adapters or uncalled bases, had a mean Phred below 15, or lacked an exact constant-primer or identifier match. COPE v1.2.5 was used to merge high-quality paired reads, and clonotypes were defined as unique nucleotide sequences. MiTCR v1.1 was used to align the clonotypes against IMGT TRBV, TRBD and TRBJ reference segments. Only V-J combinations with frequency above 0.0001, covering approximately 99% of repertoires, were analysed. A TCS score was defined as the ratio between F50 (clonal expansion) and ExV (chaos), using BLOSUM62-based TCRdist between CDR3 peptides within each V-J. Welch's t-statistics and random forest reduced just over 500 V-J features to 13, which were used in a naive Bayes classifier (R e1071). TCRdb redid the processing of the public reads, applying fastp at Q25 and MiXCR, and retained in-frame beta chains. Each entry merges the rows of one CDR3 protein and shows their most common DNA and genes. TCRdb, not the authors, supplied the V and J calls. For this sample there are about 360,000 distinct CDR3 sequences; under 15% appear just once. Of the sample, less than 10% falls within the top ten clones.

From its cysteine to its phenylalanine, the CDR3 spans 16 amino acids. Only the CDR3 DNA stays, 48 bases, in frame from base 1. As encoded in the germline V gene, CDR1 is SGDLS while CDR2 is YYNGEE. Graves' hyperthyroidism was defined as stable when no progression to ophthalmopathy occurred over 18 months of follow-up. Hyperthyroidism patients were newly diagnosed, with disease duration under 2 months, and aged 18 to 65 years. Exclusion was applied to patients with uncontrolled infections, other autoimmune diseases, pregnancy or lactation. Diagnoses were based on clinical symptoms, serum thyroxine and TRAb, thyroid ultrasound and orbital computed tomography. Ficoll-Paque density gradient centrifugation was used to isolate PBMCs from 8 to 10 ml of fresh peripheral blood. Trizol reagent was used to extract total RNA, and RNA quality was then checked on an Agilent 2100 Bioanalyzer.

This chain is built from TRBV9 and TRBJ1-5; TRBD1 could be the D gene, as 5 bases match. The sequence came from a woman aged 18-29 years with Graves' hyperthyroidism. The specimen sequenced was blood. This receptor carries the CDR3 CAGSSGGAPGNQPQHF. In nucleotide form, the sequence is TGTGCCGGCAGCTCGGGAGGGGCCCCGGGTAATCAGCCCCAGCATTTT.